This T cell receptor beta chain was found in a study of T cell changes during pregnancy in multiple sclerosis. Some clones are missing from TCRdb's copy, which holds only in-frame ones; the method was immunoSEQ multiplex PCR. The sample lists about 100,000 clones, about 92% occurring once. This CDR3 has 17 residues. Per the germline V gene, CDR1 is LNHNV and CDR2 is YYDKDF (reference sequence). Losses at the gene ends were 1 base for V and 4 bases for J; bases not matched to a gene: 8. The TCR comes from a female donor with multiple sclerosis, enrolled in a pregnancy study. This rearrangement joins TRBV15 to TRBJ1-3, with 9 bases that match TRBD1. The sequences come from peripheral blood, collected after pregnancy. In DNA form, the CDR3 reads TGTGCCACCAGCAGAGCCGGGACAGGGATGGGAGGAAACACCATATATTTT. Translated: CATSRAGTGMGGNTIYF.